This T cell receptor (beta chain) comes out of a study of T cell repertoires in ileal Crohn's disease. TCRB immunosequencing input was five hundred nanograms of biopsy DNA per sample. The repertoire was sequenced with immunoSEQ multiplex PCR; TCRdb's copy has only in-frame clones and lacks some. This table has about 15,000 clones, 82% appearing once. Adults with ileal or ileocolonic Crohn's disease and an indication for resection were eligible. The study's findings and limits: Mucosal expansions were suggested to be mainly CD8 T cells. Compared with non-smokers, active smokers at surgery showed more clonal expansions.

With respect to this clone: Its antigen is still unknown.

Source material: ileal tissue. The sequence derives from an adult with Crohn's disease.

The CDR3 DNA reads TGTGCCAGCAGTTCTGGACAGGGCTCTGAAGCTTTCTTT. Its protein product is CASSSGQGSEAFF. J is TRBJ1-1 and V is TRBV27; TRBD1 aligns across 8 bases. After removal of 4 bases from V and 6 bases from J, the junction contained 4 bases not matched to a gene. The germline V gene has CDR1 MNHEY and CDR2 SMNVEV (reference sequence). The CDR3 spans 13 residues.